Sequencing of this TCR beta chain was carried out in a study of cytomegalovirus exposure and HLA in healthy donors. In the PCR, 60 Vbeta and 13 Jbeta primers were used. Sequencing used immunoSEQ multiplex PCR; TCRdb keeps in-frame clones, though not all of them. The sample includes 91,000 or so clones. This CDR3 is built from 14 residues. The germline gives CDR1 SGHNT, CDR2 YYREEE (reference sequence). The germline V and J ends were trimmed by 4 bases and 3 bases, with 14 bases remaining between them. The specimen was PBMCs. The chain combines TRBV5-4 with TRBJ2-7; D might be TRBD1 (5 bases). This clonotype was sampled from a woman aged 25 to 39 in good health and CMV-seronegative. The CDR3 sequence: CASSVQGYLYEQYF. In DNA form, the CDR3 reads TGTGCCAGCAGCGTCCAGGGATACCTCTACGAGCAGTACTTC.